The entry that follows covers one T cell receptor beta chain sequence. The assay was immunoSEQ multiplex PCR, and TCRdb's table has in-frame clones only and misses some. The sample lists about 380,000 clones, 95% occurring once. The data belong to a study of shared T cell receptors in the human thymus. Per germline, CDR1 MDHEN and CDR2 SYDVKM. The CDR3 length is 15 residues. V lost 6 bases, J lost 8 bases, and 20 bases lay in between. This chain connects TRBV28 to TRBJ2-1; D is possibly TRBD2 (6 bases). The receptor comes from a human donor. Sequencing was done on a sample of thymocytes. CDR3: CASSQPGLSPHEQFF. In DNA form, the CDR3 reads TGTGCCAGCAGCCAACCGGGACTCAGCCCTCATGAGCAGTTCTTC.